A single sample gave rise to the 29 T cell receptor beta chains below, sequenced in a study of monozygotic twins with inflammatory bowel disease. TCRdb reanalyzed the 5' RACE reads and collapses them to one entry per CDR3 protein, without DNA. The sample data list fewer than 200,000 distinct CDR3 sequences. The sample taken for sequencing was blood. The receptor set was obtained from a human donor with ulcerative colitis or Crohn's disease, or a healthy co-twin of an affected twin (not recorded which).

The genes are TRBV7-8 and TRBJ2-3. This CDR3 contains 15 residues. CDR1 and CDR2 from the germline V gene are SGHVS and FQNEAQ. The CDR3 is CTSSLRLSGADTQYF.

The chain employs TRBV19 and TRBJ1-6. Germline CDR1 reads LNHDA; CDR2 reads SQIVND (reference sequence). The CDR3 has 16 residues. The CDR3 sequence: CASSNLRTALNSPLHF.

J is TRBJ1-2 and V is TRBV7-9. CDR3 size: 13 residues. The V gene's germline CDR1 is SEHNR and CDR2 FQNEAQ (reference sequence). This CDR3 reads CASSLEADYGYTF.

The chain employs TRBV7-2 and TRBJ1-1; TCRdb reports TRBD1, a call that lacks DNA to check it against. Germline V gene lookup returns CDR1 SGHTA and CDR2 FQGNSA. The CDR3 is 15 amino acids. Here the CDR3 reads CASSSSSGAHTEAFF. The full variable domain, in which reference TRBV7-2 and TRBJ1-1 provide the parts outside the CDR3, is GAGVSQSPSNKVTEKGKDVELRCDPISGHTALYWYRQSLGQGLEFLIYFQGNSAPDKSGLPSDRFSAERTGGSVSTLTIQRTQQEDSAVYLCASSSSSGAHTEAFFGQGTRLTVV.

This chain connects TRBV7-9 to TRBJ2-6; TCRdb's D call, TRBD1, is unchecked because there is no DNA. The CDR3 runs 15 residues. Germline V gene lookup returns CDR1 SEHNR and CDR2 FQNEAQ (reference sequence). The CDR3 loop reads CASSSRVSGANVLTF. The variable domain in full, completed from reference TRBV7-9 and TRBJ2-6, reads DTGVSQNPRHKITKRGQNVTFRCDPISEHNRLYWYRQTLGQGPEFLTYFQNEAQLEKSRLLSDRFSAERPKGSFSTLEIQRTEQGDSAMYLCASSSRVSGANVLTFGAGSRLTVL.

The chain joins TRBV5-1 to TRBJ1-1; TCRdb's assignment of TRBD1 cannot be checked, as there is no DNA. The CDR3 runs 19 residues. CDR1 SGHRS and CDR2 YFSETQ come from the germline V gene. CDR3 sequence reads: CASSLIPLNSPGSNTEAFF.

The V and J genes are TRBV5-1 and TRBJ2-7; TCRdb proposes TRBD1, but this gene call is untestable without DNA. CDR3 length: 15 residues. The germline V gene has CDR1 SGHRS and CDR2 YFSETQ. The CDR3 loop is CASSVGRGASYEQYF.

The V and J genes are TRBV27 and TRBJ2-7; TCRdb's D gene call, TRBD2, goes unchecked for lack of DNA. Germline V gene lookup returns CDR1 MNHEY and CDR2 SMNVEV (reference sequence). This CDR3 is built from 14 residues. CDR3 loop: CASRWDYRNYEQYF.

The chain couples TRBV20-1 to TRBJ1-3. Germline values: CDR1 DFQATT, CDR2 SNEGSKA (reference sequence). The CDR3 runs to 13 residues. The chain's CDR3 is CSARRPSGNTIYF.

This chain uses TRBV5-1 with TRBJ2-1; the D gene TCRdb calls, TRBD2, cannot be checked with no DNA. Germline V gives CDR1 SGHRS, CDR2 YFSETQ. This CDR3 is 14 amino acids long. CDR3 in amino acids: CASSQELAGGEQFF.

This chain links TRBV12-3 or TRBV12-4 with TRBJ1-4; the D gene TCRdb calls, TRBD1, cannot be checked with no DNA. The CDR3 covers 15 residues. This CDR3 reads CASNPIGTANEKLFF.

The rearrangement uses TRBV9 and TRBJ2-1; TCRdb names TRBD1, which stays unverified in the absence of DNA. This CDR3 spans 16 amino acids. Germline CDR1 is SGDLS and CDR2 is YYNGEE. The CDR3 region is CASSVLVGTVNNEQFF.

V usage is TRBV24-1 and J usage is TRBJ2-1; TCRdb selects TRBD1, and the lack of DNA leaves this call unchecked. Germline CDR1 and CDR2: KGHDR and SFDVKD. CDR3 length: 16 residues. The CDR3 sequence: CATSDPSDSSYNEQFF.

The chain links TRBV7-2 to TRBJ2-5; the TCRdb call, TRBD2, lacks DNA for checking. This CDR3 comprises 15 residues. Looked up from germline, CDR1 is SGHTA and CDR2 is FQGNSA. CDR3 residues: CASSLGLAGAETQYF.

The CDR3 loop reads CASSQDSSGRDTGELFF. V and J are TRBV4-3 and TRBJ2-2; TCRdb picks TRBD2, but there is no DNA to check that call. The CDR3 totals 17 residues. Germline loops: CDR1 LGHNA, CDR2 YSLEER.

This CDR3 reads CASSLVGEGNSPLHF. The chain has TRBV7-9 and TRBJ1-6; the D call of TRBD1 rests on TCRdb alone, since no DNA is present to check it. This CDR3 has 15 residues. Germline V gives CDR1 SEHNR, CDR2 FQNEAQ (reference sequence).

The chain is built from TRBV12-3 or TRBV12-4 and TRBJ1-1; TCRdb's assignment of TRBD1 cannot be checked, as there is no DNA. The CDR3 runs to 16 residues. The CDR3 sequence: CASSLNRLMGDTEAFF.

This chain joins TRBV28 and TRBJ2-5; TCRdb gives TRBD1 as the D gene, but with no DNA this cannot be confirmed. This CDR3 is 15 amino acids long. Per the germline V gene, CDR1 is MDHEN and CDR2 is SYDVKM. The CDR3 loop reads CASSLSGGPQETQYF.

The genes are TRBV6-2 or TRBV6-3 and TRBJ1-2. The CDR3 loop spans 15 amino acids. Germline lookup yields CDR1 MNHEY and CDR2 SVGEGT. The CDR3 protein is CASSYADSGNRGYTF.

The CDR3 sequence: CASGSSNTGELFF. This chain connects TRBV12-3 or TRBV12-4 to TRBJ2-2. This CDR3 has 13 amino acids.

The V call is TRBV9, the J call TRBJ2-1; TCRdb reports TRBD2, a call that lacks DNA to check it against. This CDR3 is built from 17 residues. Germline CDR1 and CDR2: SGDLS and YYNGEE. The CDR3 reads CASRVDSGSISGNEQFF.

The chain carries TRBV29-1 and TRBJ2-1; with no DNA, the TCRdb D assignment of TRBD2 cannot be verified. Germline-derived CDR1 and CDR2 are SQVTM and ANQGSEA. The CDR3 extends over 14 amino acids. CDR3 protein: CSVSTSGIGNEQFF.

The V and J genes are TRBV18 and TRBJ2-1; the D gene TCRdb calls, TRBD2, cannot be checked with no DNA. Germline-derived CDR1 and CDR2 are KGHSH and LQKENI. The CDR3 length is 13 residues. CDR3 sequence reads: CASSGLSNNEQFF.

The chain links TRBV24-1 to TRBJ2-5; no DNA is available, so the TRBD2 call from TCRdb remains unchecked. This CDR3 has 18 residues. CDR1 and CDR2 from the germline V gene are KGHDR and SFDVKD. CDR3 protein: CATSDSGLAGGPRETQYF.

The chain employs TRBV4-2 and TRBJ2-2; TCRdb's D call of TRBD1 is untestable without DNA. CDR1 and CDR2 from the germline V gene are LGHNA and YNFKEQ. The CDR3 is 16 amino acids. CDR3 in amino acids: CASSQGGSFDTGELFF.

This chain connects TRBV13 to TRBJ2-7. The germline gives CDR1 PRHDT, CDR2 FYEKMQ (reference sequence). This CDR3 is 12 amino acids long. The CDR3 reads CASSFGVYEQYF.

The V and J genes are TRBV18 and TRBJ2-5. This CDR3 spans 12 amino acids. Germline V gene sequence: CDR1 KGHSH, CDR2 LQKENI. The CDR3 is CASSPTVETQYF.

CDR3 region: CASSWGDPGGNEQFF. V gene TRBV6-2 or TRBV6-3 combines with J gene TRBJ2-1; TCRdb designates TRBD1, a call that cannot be tested without DNA. CDR3 length: 15 residues. Per the germline V gene, CDR1 is MNHEY and CDR2 is SVGEGT.

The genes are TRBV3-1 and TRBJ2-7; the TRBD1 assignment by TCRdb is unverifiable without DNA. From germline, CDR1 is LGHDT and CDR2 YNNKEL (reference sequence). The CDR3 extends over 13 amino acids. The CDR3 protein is CASSLQQDLEQYF.